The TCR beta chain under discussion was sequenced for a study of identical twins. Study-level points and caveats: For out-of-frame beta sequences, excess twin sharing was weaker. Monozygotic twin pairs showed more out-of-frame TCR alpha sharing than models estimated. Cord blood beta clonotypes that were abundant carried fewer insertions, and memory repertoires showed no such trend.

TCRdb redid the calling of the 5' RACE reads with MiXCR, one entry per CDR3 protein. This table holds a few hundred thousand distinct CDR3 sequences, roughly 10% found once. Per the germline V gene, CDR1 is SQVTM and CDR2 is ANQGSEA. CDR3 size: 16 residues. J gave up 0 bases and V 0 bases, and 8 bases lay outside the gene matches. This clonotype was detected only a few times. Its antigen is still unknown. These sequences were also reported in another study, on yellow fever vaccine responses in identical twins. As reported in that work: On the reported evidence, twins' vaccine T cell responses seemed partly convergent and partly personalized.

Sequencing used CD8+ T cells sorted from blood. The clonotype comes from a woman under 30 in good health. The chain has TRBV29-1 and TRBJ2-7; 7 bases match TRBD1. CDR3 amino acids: CSVEDWDSSSSYEQYF. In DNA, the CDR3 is TGCAGCGTTGAAGATTGGGACAGTTCCAGCTCCTACGAGCAGTACTTC.